This T cell receptor (beta chain) comes out of a study of cytomegalovirus exposure and HLA in healthy donors. The study, taken as a whole, reports: In a later analysis, HLA-associated beta chains showed higher expansion and lower generation probabilities than comparable chains. Roughly uniform sequencing depth across donors was assumed, possibly incorrectly.

CDR1 is SGHNT and CDR2 is YYREEE in the germline V gene (reference sequence). CDR3 length: 16 residues. V lost 4 bases and J lost 7; bases outside the gene matches: 11. Note on this clone: Antigen: not known.

The study ran its PCR with 60 Vbeta and 13 Jbeta primers. Libraries were prepared by immunoSEQ multiplex PCR; TCRdb keeps only in-frame clonotypes and omits some of them. The sample gives some 140,000 clones, about 81% of which show up once; less than 10% is in the top ten. This chain links TRBV5-4 with TRBJ1-6, with TRBD1 matching 7 bases. Sequences were obtained from PBMCs. The sequence derives from a woman aged 45 to 65 in good health and CMV-seropositive. The CDR3 loop reads CASSLTGIGPNSPLHF. The CDR3 bases are TGTGCCAGCAGCCTGACAGGGATCGGGCCCAATTCACCCCTCCACTTT.